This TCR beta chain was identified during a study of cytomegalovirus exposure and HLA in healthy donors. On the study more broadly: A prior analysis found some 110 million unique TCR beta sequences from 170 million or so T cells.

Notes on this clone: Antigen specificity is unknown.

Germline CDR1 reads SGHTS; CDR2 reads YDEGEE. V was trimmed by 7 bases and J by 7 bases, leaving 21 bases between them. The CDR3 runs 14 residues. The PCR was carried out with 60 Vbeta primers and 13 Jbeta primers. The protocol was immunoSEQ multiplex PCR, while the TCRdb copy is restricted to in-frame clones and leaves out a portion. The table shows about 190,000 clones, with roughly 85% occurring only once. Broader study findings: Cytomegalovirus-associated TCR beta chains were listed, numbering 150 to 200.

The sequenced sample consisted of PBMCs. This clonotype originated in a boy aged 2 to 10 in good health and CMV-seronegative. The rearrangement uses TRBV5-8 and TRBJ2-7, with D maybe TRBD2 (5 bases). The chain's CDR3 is CASRNGRGSGEQYV. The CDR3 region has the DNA TGTGCCAGCCGCAATGGCCGGGGATCGGGGGAGCAGTACGTC.